The 14 T cell receptor beta chains below come from one sample, sequenced in a study of T-cell reconstitution after alpha-beta-depleted transplantation in children. Unique molecular identifiers were used to barcode this TCRbeta library. TCRdb redid the calling of the PCR reads with MiXCR, one entry per CDR3 protein. The repertoire has about 180,000 distinct CDR3 sequences, approximately 12% of them found once; the top ten carry over 10%. The material sequenced was PBMCs, taken before TCRalphabeta/CD19-depleted stem cell transplant. These TCRs come from a boy aged 2-15 years with acute myeloid leukemia, due to receive a stem cell transplant.

This clonotype has at least ten counts. The chain employs TRBV27 and TRBJ2-3; TRBD2 is a possible D gene (6 bases). The germline CDR1 and CDR2 sequences are MNHEY and SMNVEV (reference sequence). Trimming stripped 7 bases from V and 0 bases from J, with 8 bases between. The CDR3 is 13 residues long. CDR3 loop: CASNGGSTDTQYF. Here the CDR3 DNA reads TGTGCCAGCAACGGGGGTAGCACAGATACGCAGTATTTT.

Many counts were recorded for this clonotype. This rearrangement joins TRBV7-6 to TRBJ2-5; perhaps TRBD2 as D (6 bases). The CDR3 extends over 16 amino acids. The V end lost 3 bases, the J end lost 2 bases, and 16 bases lay between the germline ends. Germline CDR1 and CDR2: SGHVS and FNYEAQ. CDR3 in DNA: TGTGCCAGCAGCTTCCAAGGTTGGGGGGAACAAGAGACCCAGTACTTC. Its translation is CASSFQGWGEQETQYF.

This clonotype has ten or more counts. The chain links TRBV20-1 to TRBJ1-1; 8 positions match TRBD1. The CDR3 totals 13 residues. Germline CDR1 is DFQATT and CDR2 is SNEGSKA (reference sequence). V lost 7 bases to trimming and J lost 4 bases; unmatched junction nucleotides: 8. CDR3 sequence (DNA): TGCAGTGGAATGACAGGGGAGAGCACTGAAGCTTTCTTT. This translates into CSGMTGESTEAFF.

This clonotype was detected many times. V is TRBV15 and J is TRBJ2-1; the match to TRBD2 covers 13 bases. Trimming took 5 bases from V and 7 from J; bases not matched to a gene: 5. The CDR3 covers 15 residues. CDR1 is LNHNV, CDR2 YYDKDF, per germline (reference sequence). The DNA of the CDR3 is TGTGCCACCAGCCCTGGACTAGCGGGAGAGAATGAGCAGTTCTTC. Encoded protein: CATSPGLAGENEQFF.

This clonotype was seen repeatedly, ten times or more. The chain employs TRBV20-1 and TRBJ2-1; 12 bases map to TRBD1. The V gene's germline CDR1 is DFQATT and CDR2 SNEGSKA (reference sequence). The CDR3 runs to 15 residues. V dropped 1 base and J dropped 7; count of bases not matched to a gene: 5. CDR3 DNA sequence: TGCAGTGCTAGAGGACTGGGACAGGGGGCGAATGAGCAGTTCTTC. Translating gives CSARGLGQGANEQFF.

This clonotype was recorded at least ten times. The CDR3 reads CASSETRSSYEQYV. CDR3 DNA: TGTGCCAGCAGTGAGACACGAAGCTCCTACGAGCAGTACGTC. The V gene is TRBV6-1, the J gene TRBJ2-7; no firm D call. Trimming removed 3 bases at V and 0 bases at J, with 9 bases between. The CDR3 has 14 residues. The germline V gene encodes CDR1 MNHNS and CDR2 SASEGT.

There are many counts of this clonotype. CDR3 region: CATSRDRGVGYGYTF. The CDR3 nucleotides are TGTGCCACCAGCAGAGATCGGGGGGTTGGTTATGGCTACACCTTC. This chain joins TRBV15 and TRBJ1-2, with TRBD1 as a possible D gene (5 bases). CDR1 LNHNV and CDR2 YYDKDF come from the germline V gene (reference sequence). V lost 0 bases and J 5 bases, leaving 13 bases between the germline ends. The CDR3 sequence is 15 residues long. The entire variable domain, with the rest obtained from reference TRBV15 and TRBJ1-2, is as follows: DAMVIQNPRYQVTQFGKPVTLSCSQTLNHNVMYWYQQKSSQAPKLLFHYYDKDFNNEADTPDNFQSRRPNTSFCFLDIRSPGLGDTAMYLCATSRDRGVGYGYTFGSGTRLTVV.

This clonotype was seen many times. This chain joins TRBV30 and TRBJ1-1, with TRBD1 matching 8 bases. Germline CDR1 reads GTSNPN; CDR2 reads SVGIG (reference sequence). The V and J ends lost 3 bases and 4 bases, in that order; junction bases with no gene match: 10. This CDR3 contains 15 residues. The CDR3 region is CAWRWSGGGGTEAFF. In DNA, the CDR3 is TGTGCCTGGAGGTGGTCAGGGGGCGGTGGCACTGAAGCTTTCTTT. The full variable domain, with the rest looked up from reference TRBV30 and TRBJ1-1, is SQTIHQWPATLVQPVGSPLSLECTVEGTSNPNLYWYRQAAGRGLQLLFYSVGIGQISSEVPQNLSASRPQDRQFILSSKKLLLSDSGFYLCAWRWSGGGGTEAFFGQGTRLTVV.

This clonotype was recorded many times. At one boundary the junction diverges from the germline segment, which might be a read error. V is TRBV7-2 and J is TRBJ2-1; 9 bases map to TRBD1. The germline V gene encodes CDR1 SGHTA and CDR2 FQGNSA. The CDR3 is 14 amino acids. The CDR3 coding sequence is TGTGCCAGCAGCTTTGGGACAGGGTACATTGAGCAGTTCTTC. Protein: CASSFGTGYIEQFF.

This clonotype has a single count. One end of the junction does not line up with germline, which may come from a read error. V gene TRBV20-1 combines with J gene TRBJ2-7; 15 bases match TRBD2. Per the germline V gene, CDR1 is DFQATT and CDR2 is SNEGSKA (reference sequence). This CDR3 has 18 residues. The DNA for the CDR3 is TGCTGTGCTAGAGAGAGATTTGGACTAGCGGGAGGGAACTACGAGCAGTACTTC. Translating it yields CCARERFGLAGGNYEQYF.

This clonotype was found many times. V is TRBV4-1 and J is TRBJ2-3; 15 nucleotides agree with TRBD2. CDR3 length: 20 residues. Germline V lookup: CDR1 MGHRA, CDR2 YSYEKL. The ends lost 2 bases at V and 3 bases at J; junction bases unmatched: 12. In nucleotides, the CDR3 is TGCGCCAGCAGCCAATTGGGACTAGCGGGGGGCCCGGACGGGACAGATACGCAGTATTTT. Translating it yields CASSQLGLAGGPDGTDTQYF.

This clonotype occurred a few times. The chain couples TRBV6-2 or TRBV6-3 to TRBJ2-7; 10 bases are shared with TRBD1. The CDR3 loop spans 16 amino acids. V shed 0 bases, J shed 7 bases, and the junction held 9 bases outside the gene matches. Germline assignment: CDR1 MNHEY and CDR2 SVGEGT. CDR3 nucleotides: TGTGCCAGCAGTTACTCCAGGGACAGGGGAGCCAGTGAGCAGTACGTC. Amino acid sequence: CASSYSRDRGASEQYV.

This clonotype has a count of ten or more. The genes are TRBV5-1 and TRBJ2-5; D is perhaps TRBD2 (6 bases). V was pared by 4 bases and J by 5 bases, with 21 bases between. The CDR3 runs to 16 residues. Germline V gene lookup returns CDR1 SGHRS and CDR2 YFSETQ. The CDR3 sequence is CASSQQGNIGSETQYF. CDR3 bases: TGCGCCAGCAGCCAGCAGGGTAACATCGGGAGCGAGACCCAGTACTTC.

The table lists this clonotype with many counts. The chain links TRBV20-1 to TRBJ2-3, with a tentative D call TRBD2 (6 bases). The length of the CDR3 is 14 residues. Trimming cost V 7 bases and J 3 bases, with 17 bases left between them. Germline CDR1 and CDR2: DFQATT and SNEGSKA (reference sequence). The CDR3 here is CSGVRGIGTDTQYF. For the CDR3, the DNA is TGCAGTGGTGTCCGGGGGATTGGTACAGATACGCAGTATTTT.